Each of the 2 T cell receptor beta chains below was sequenced from the same sample in a study of T cell changes during pregnancy in multiple sclerosis. Profiled with immunoSEQ multiplex PCR; TCRdb holds only in-frame clones, not every one. The table has approximately 60,000 clones, 90% to 95% seen once. Sample: peripheral blood, taken before pregnancy. The receptor source for this set is a female donor with multiple sclerosis, enrolled in a pregnancy study.

The chain uses TRBV6-4 and TRBJ2-1, with 10 bases that match TRBD2. CDR3 length equals 14 residues. Germline CDR1 and CDR2: MRHNA and SNTAGT. Trimming at V came to 3 bases and at J to 8 bases, leaving 4 bases not matched to a gene. This CDR3 reads CASSEAGGPYEQFF. The CDR3 bases are TGTGCCAGCAGTGAAGCGGGGGGGCCTTATGAGCAGTTCTTC.

The chain carries TRBV30 and TRBJ2-5; 10 bases map to TRBD1. This CDR3 region has 17 residues. V trimming: 2 bases; J trimming: 2 bases; junction bases outside the gene matches: 11. Germline V gives CDR1 GTSNPN, CDR2 SVGIG (reference sequence). The CDR3 DNA reads as TGTGCCTGGAGTCGGACAGGGGGGTTTGGGGAGCAAGAGACCCAGTACTTC. Protein product: CAWSRTGGFGEQETQYF.